The rows below give T cell receptor beta chains drawn from one sample of a study of memory CD4+ T cells and cytomegalovirus serostatus. The table came from immunoSEQ multiplex PCR; TCRdb's copy has only in-frame clones and leaves some out. The sample lists about 56,000 clones; 70% to 85% were seen once. The sequencing input was memory CD4+ T cells from blood. These receptors originate from an adult in good health and CMV-seropositive. The CDR3 runs from the conserved cysteine through the conserved F or W. D genes are given only for firm matches. Clone size appears in some rows only: once, few, many, or a class for an expanded clone.

cdr3_length: 14; v_call: TRBV9; clone_size: few; j_call: TRBJ1-1; d_call: TRBD1; cdr3_aa: CASSPGQGATEAFF; cdr3_nt: TGTGCCAGCAGCCCAGGACAGGGGGCTACTGAAGCTTTCTTT
cdr3_length: 12; v_call: TRBV2; clone_size: few; j_call: TRBJ2-7; d_call: .; cdr3_aa: CASSSDGYEQYF; cdr3_nt: TGTGCCAGCAGTTCTGACGGCTACGAGCAGTACTTC
cdr3_length: 13; v_call: TRBV7-2; clone_size: .; j_call: TRBJ1-2; d_call: .; cdr3_aa: CASSLGANYGYTF; cdr3_nt: TGTGCCAGCAGCTTGGGGGCTAACTATGGCTACACCTTC
cdr3_length: 14; v_call: TRBV5-5; clone_size: .; j_call: TRBJ1-5; d_call: .; cdr3_aa: CASRMGASNQPQHF; cdr3_nt: TGTGCCAGCAGAATGGGGGCTAGCAATCAGCCCCAGCATTTT
cdr3_length: 13; v_call: TRBV7-2; clone_size: once; j_call: TRBJ2-5; d_call: .; cdr3_aa: CASSFKRQETQYF; cdr3_nt: TGTGCCAGCAGCTTTAAGCGACAAGAGACCCAGTACTTC
cdr3_length: 14; v_call: TRBV7-2; clone_size: few; j_call: TRBJ2-2; d_call: .; cdr3_aa: CASSPGPPTGELFF; cdr3_nt: TGTGCCAGCAGTCCCGGACCACCCACCGGGGAGCTGTTTTTT
cdr3_length: 14; v_call: TRBV7-2; clone_size: .; j_call: TRBJ2-2; d_call: .; cdr3_aa: CASSRDQNTGELFF; cdr3_nt: TGTGCCAGCAGCCGTGACCAAAACACCGGGGAGCTGTTTTTT
cdr3_length: 13; v_call: TRBV18; clone_size: .; j_call: TRBJ1-1; d_call: .; cdr3_aa: CASSPWTGENAFF; cdr3_nt: TGTGCCAGCTCACCTTGGACCGGGGAGAACGCTTTCTTT
cdr3_length: 12; v_call: TRBV28; clone_size: once; j_call: TRBJ1-5; d_call: .; cdr3_aa: CASWAWGQPQHF; cdr3_nt: TGTGCCAGTTGGGCCTGGGGTCAGCCCCAGCATTTT
cdr3_length: 13; v_call: TRBV7-8; clone_size: few; j_call: TRBJ1-4; d_call: TRBD1; cdr3_aa: CASTLRTGRDLFF; cdr3_nt: TGTGCCAGCACCTTAAGGACAGGAAGGGATCTGTTTTTT
cdr3_length: 14; v_call: TRBV19; clone_size: .; j_call: TRBJ2-2; d_call: .; cdr3_aa: CASNWRGNTGELFF; cdr3_nt: TGTGCCAGTAATTGGCGAGGGAACACCGGGGAGCTGTTTTTT
cdr3_length: 13; v_call: TRBV7-2; clone_size: once; j_call: TRBJ1-2; d_call: .; cdr3_aa: CASLLENVYGYTF; cdr3_nt: TGTGCCAGCCTGCTCGAGAATGTCTATGGCTACACCTTC
cdr3_length: 12; v_call: TRBV11-2; clone_size: once; j_call: TRBJ2-7; d_call: .; cdr3_aa: CASQSTPYEQYF; cdr3_nt: TGTGCCAGCCAATCAACCCCCTACGAGCAGTACTTC
cdr3_length: 13; v_call: TRBV7-3; clone_size: .; j_call: TRBJ2-6; d_call: .; cdr3_aa: CASSLGGANVLTF; cdr3_nt: TGTGCCAGCAGCTTAGGTGGGGCCAACGTCCTGACTTTC
cdr3_length: 18; v_call: TRBV11-2; clone_size: .; j_call: TRBJ2-1; d_call: TRBD2; cdr3_aa: CASSRSRTGGLSRDEQFF; cdr3_nt: TGTGCCAGCAGCCGATCGAGGACGGGAGGTCTGAGCCGCGATGAGCAGTTCTTC
cdr3_length: 16; v_call: TRBV7-2; clone_size: few; j_call: TRBJ2-6; d_call: .; cdr3_aa: CASSLGGTAGANVLTF; cdr3_nt: TGTGCCAGCAGCTTAGGGGGGACTGCTGGGGCCAACGTCCTGACTTTC
cdr3_length: 18; v_call: TRBV28; clone_size: .; j_call: TRBJ1-4; d_call: TRBD1; cdr3_aa: CASSFLGQASSGNEKLFF; cdr3_nt: TGTGCCAGCAGTTTTCTGGGACAGGCGTCGTCTGGTAATGAAAAACTGTTTTTT
cdr3_length: 15; v_call: TRBV7-2; clone_size: .; j_call: TRBJ2-1; d_call: .; cdr3_aa: CASSPGGFLYNEQFF; cdr3_nt: TGTGCCAGCAGCCCAGGAGGGTTCTTGTACAATGAGCAGTTCTTC
cdr3_length: 14; v_call: TRBV4-2; clone_size: .; j_call: TRBJ2-2; d_call: .; cdr3_aa: CASRLEGDTGELFF; cdr3_nt: TGTGCCAGCAGGCTGGAGGGGGACACCGGGGAGCTGTTTTTT
cdr3_length: 14; v_call: TRBV11-2; clone_size: .; j_call: TRBJ1-1; d_call: TRBD1; cdr3_aa: CASSLGTRDSEAFF; cdr3_nt: TGTGCCAGCAGCTTAGGGACACGGGACAGTGAAGCTTTCTTT
cdr3_length: 15; v_call: TRBV7-9; clone_size: .; j_call: TRBJ2-7; d_call: TRBD2; cdr3_aa: CASSPPAGALREQYF; cdr3_nt: TGTGCCAGCAGCCCCCCAGCGGGAGCCCTCCGCGAGCAGTACTTC
cdr3_length: 14; v_call: TRBV18; clone_size: .; j_call: TRBJ1-2; d_call: .; cdr3_aa: CASSLGTTNYGYTF; cdr3_nt: TGTGCCAGCTCACTGGGGACGACTAACTATGGCTACACCTTC
cdr3_length: 18; v_call: TRBV4-2; clone_size: .; j_call: TRBJ2-4; d_call: .; cdr3_aa: CASSQQRDTLLAKNIQYF; cdr3_nt: TGTGCCAGCAGCCAACAGAGGGACACCCTTTTAGCCAAAAACATTCAGTACTTC
cdr3_length: 14; v_call: TRBV7-9; clone_size: .; j_call: TRBJ2-7; d_call: .; cdr3_aa: CASSQDGLSYEQYF; cdr3_nt: TGTGCCAGCAGCCAGGACGGGCTTTCCTACGAGCAGTACTTC
cdr3_length: 14; v_call: TRBV30; clone_size: .; j_call: TRBJ2-1; d_call: TRBD2; cdr3_aa: CAWSAGGPYNEQFF; cdr3_nt: TGTGCCTGGTCAGCGGGAGGGCCTTACAATGAGCAGTTCTTC